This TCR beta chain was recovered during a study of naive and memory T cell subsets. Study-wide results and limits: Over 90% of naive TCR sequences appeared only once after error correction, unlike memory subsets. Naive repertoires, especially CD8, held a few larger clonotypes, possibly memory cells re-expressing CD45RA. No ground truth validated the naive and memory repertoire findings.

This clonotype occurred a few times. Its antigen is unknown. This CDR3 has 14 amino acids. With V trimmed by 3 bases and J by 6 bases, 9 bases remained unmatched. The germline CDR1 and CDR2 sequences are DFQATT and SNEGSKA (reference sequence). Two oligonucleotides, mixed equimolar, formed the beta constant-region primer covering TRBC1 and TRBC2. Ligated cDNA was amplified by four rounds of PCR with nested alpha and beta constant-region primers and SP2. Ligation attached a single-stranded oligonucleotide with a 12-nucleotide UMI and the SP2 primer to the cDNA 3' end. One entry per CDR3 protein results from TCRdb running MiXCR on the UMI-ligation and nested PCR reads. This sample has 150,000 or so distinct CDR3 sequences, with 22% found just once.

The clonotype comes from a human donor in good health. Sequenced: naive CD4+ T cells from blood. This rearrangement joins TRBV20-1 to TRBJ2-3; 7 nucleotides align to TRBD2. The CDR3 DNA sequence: TGCAGTGCTAGTTGGCTAGCGGACCTGGATACGCAGTATTTT. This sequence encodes CSASWLADLDTQYF.